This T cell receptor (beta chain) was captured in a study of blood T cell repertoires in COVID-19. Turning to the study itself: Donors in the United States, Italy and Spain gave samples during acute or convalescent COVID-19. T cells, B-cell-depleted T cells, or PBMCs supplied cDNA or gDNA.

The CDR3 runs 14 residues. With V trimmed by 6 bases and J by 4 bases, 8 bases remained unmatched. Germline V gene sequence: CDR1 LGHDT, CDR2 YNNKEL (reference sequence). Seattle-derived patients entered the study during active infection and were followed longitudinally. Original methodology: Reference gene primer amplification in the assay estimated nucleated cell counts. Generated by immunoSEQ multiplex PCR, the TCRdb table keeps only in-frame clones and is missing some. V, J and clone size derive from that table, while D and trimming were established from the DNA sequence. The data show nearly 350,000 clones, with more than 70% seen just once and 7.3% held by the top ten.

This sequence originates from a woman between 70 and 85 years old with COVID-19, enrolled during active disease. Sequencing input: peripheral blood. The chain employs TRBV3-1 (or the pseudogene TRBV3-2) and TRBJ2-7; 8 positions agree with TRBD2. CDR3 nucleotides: TGTGCCAGCAGTCCCGCGGTAGCGGGGTACGAGCAGTACTTC. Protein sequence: CASSPAVAGYEQYF.